Shown below are 22 T cell receptor beta chains from a single sample sequenced in a study of regulatory T cells in long-lasting Graves disease. Both iRepertoire HTBI primers and Arm-PCR of CDR3 regions were used to build the TCR beta libraries. TCRdb re-called the multiplex PCR reads through MiXCR, storing one row per CDR3 protein. The sample includes hundreds of thousands of distinct CDR3 sequences, about 16% of them seen just once. The time point denotes: newly diagnosed GD, antithyroid drugs for less than 3 months. TCR sequences were obtained from RNA taken from PBMCs. These data were also reused for a study on T cells in Graves' hyperthyroidism and ophthalmopathy.

Sequenced here: peripheral blood mononuclear cells (PBMCs), sampled at new diagnosis, from a patient treated with antithyroid drugs. These receptors were taken from a woman aged 40-65 years with Graves disease.

This clonotype was found many times. V is TRBV2 and J is TRBJ2-3; 7 positions match TRBD1. This CDR3 comprises 15 residues. After removal of 5 bases from V and 2 bases from J, the junction contained 7 bases not matched to a gene. Germline CDR1 SNHLY, CDR2 FYNNEI. The CDR3 coding sequence is TGTGCCAGCAGTAACACAGGGGCCCACACAGATACGCAGTATTTT. Its protein product is CASSNTGAHTDTQYF. The whole variable domain, remainder taken from reference TRBV2 and TRBJ2-3, is EPEVTQTPSHQVTQMGQEVILRCVPISNHLYFYWYRQILGQKVEFLVSFYNNEISEKSEIFDDQFSVERPDGSNFTLKIRSTKLEDSAMYFCASSNTGAHTDTQYFGPGTRLTVL.

The CDR3 coding sequence is TGTGCCAGCAGCGCACACGGGACTCCCGCTATGGGGGGCTACACCTTC. It codes for CASSAHGTPAMGGYTF. The J gene is TRBJ1-2, the V gene TRBV7-3; possible D gene TRBD1, 5 bases. The V gene's germline CDR1 is SGHTA and CDR2 FQGTGA. The CDR3 runs to 16 residues. V was trimmed by 5 bases and J by 8 bases, leaving 24 bases between them.

This clonotype has just a few counts. The chain couples TRBV5-5 to TRBJ1-2; TRBD1 matches at 7 bases. The V gene's germline CDR1 is SGHKS and CDR2 YYEKEE (reference sequence). V shed 7 bases, J shed 2 bases, and the junction held 8 bases outside the gene matches. The CDR3 has 14 residues. CDR3 sequence: CASDQGGRNYGYTF. Here the CDR3 DNA reads TGTGCCAGCGACCAGGGGGGACGGAACTATGGCTACACCTTC.

This clonotype appeared many times. J is TRBJ1-2 and V is TRBV12-3 or TRBV12-4, with D possibly TRBD1 on 5 matching bases. V was pared by 6 bases and J by 4 bases, with 9 bases between. The length of the CDR3 is 12 residues. Here the CDR3 DNA reads TGTGCCAGCAGCTCCGGGGGCTATGGCTACACCTTC. It is translated as CASSSGGYGYTF.

This clonotype was seen at least ten times. V is TRBV30 and J is TRBJ1-2; D is undetermined. Germline V CDR1 and CDR2: GTSNPN, SVGIG (reference sequence). CDR3 length equals 12 residues. V lost 3 bases and J lost 7, with 12 bases in between. In DNA form, the CDR3 reads TGTGCCTGGAGCCTCCCCCCCGGTGGCTACACCTTC. This encodes CAWSLPPGGYTF.

Many counts were recorded for this clonotype. CDR3 coding DNA: TGTGCCAGCAGTTATAACCCGGAGGCAAACGGCTACACCTTC. Amino acid sequence: CASSYNPEANGYTF. The chain carries TRBV12-3 or TRBV12-4 and TRBJ1-2; D uncertain. V lost 4 bases to trimming and J lost 8 bases, with 17 bases between them. This CDR3 contains 14 residues.

This clonotype was counted only a few times. Since the CDR3 does not end with the conserved phenylalanine or tryptophan, this likely comes from a read error. The rearrangement uses TRBV7-9 and TRBJ1-1; TRBD1 is a possible D gene (6 bases). This CDR3 contains 15 residues. Germline loops: CDR1 SEHNR, CDR2 FQNEAQ (reference sequence). V was shortened by 5 bases and J by 0 bases, with 13 bases between the two germline ends. The CDR3 nucleotides read TGTGCCAGCAGCAAACAGGGAACGATGAACACTGAAGCTTTCCTT. Its protein product is CASSKQGTMNTEAFL.

This clonotype was counted between two and nine times. V usage is TRBV10-3 and J usage is TRBJ1-1, with D hard to call. This CDR3 has 13 residues. The germline V gene encodes CDR1 ENHRY and CDR2 SYGVKD. V lost 4 bases, J lost 1 base, and 7 bases lay in between. CDR3 loop: CAISVGTNTEAFF. CDR3 nucleotide sequence: TGTGCCATCAGTGTGGGCACGAACACTGAAGCTTTCTTT.

This clonotype has at least ten counts. This chain uses TRBV18 with TRBJ1-5, with 8 bases aligning to TRBD1. CDR3 size: 15 residues. J lost 7 bases, V lost 3 bases, and 8 bases had no gene match. Germline V gene lookup returns CDR1 KGHSH and CDR2 LQKENI. The CDR3 here is CASSPEGTGRQPQHF. In nucleotides, the CDR3 is TGTGCCAGCTCACCCGAAGGGACAGGTCGACAGCCCCAGCATTTT.

This clonotype was picked up many times. Sequence at one end of the junction differs from germline and may be a read error. The chain employs TRBV6-1 and TRBJ2-1; D might be TRBD2 (6 bases). The CDR3 length is 13 residues. The germline V gene has CDR1 MNHNS and CDR2 SASEGT. CDR3 region: CASTRVSGSLMIF. In DNA, the CDR3 is TGTGCCAGCACCAGGGTTAGCGGCTCGCTAATGATCTTC.

The chain recombines TRBV7-9 with TRBJ2-7; 7 positions agree with TRBD1. V lost 9 bases to trimming and J lost 6 bases; unmatched junction nucleotides: 5. CDR3 size: 11 residues. Germline CDR1 and CDR2: SEHNR and FQNEAQ (reference sequence). The CDR3 reads CASAQGTEQYF. DNA of the CDR3: TGTGCCAGTGCACAGGGGACCGAGCAGTACTTC. The full variable domain, its missing parts supplied by reference TRBV7-9 and TRBJ2-7, is DTGVSQNPRHKITKRGQNVTFRCDPISEHNRLYWYRQTLGQGPEFLTYFQNEAQLEKSRLLSDRFSAERPKGSFSTLEIQRTEQGDSAMYLCASAQGTEQYFGPGTRLTVT.

This rearrangement joins TRBV30 to TRBJ2-1, with D maybe TRBD2 (6 bases). The germline V gene has CDR1 GTSNPN and CDR2 SVGIG (reference sequence). The CDR3 has 17 amino acids. The V end lost 5 bases, the J end lost 8 bases, and 28 bases lay between the germline ends. CDR3 nucleotide sequence: TGTGCCTGGCGGCCTCGGCCGAGACTAGGTCCGCTCCATGAGCAGTTCTTC. Translated, it gives CAWRPRPRLGPLHEQFF.

The V and J genes are TRBV3-1 and TRBJ1-2; D remains ambiguous. Germline loops: CDR1 LGHDT, CDR2 YNNKEL (reference sequence). Between the trimmed V and J ends, which lost 4 bases and 4 bases, there was a span of 7 bases. This CDR3 spans 12 amino acids. The CDR3 is CASSPPGYGYTF. The CDR3 nucleotides read TGTGCCAGCAGCCCCCCGGGCTATGGCTACACCTTC.

The rearrangement joins TRBV30 to TRBJ1-5; the D gene is possibly TRBD1 (5 bases). The CDR3 is 13 residues long. Trimming took 3 bases from V and 7 from J, leaving 13 bases between them. Germline V gives CDR1 GTSNPN, CDR2 SVGIG (reference sequence). The CDR3 protein is CAWSAGHGQPQHF. The CDR3 region has the DNA TGTGCCTGGAGCGCGGGGCATGGCCAGCCCCAGCATTTT. The full variable domain, completed using reference TRBV30 and TRBJ1-5, is SQTIHQWPATLVQPVGSPLSLECTVEGTSNPNLYWYRQAAGRGLQLLFYSVGIGQISSEVPQNLSASRPQDRQFILSSKKLLLSDSGFYLCAWSAGHGQPQHFGDGTRLSIL.

The gene calls are TRBV19 and TRBJ2-1; 11 positions agree with TRBD2. Unmatched junction bases numbered 9, after V lost 5 bases and J lost 9 bases. Germline V CDR1 and CDR2: LNHDA, SQIVND (reference sequence). This CDR3 has 15 amino acids. CDR3 amino acids: CASSVSGGGLGEQFF. In nucleotides, the CDR3 is TGTGCCAGTAGTGTTAGCGGGGGGGGCCTTGGTGAGCAGTTCTTC. Drawing the rest from reference TRBV19 and TRBJ2-1, the complete variable domain is DGGITQSPKYLFRKEGQNVTLSCEQNLNHDAMYWYRQDPGQGLRLIYYSQIVNDFQKGDIAEGYSVSREKKESFPLTVTSAQKNPTAFYLCASSVSGGGLGEQFFGPGTRLTVL.

This clonotype occurred many times. The CDR3 nucleotides are TGTGCCAGCAGCTTAGTCGACTCCGGGACAGGGGCGAGGTACTTC. This encodes CASSLVDSGTGARYF. The chain joins TRBV11-2 to TRBJ2-4; 10 bases agree with TRBD1. The germline CDR1 and CDR2 sequences are SGHAT and FQNNGV. This CDR3 region has 15 residues. Trimming removed 1 base from V and 15 bases from J; junction bases left unmatched: 12.

The V call is TRBV19, the J call TRBJ2-7, with D perhaps TRBD2 (5 bases). The V end was cut by 3 bases, the J end by 0 bases, with 12 bases between. Germline loops: CDR1 LNHDA, CDR2 SQIVND (reference sequence). The CDR3 spans 15 residues. CDR3 in DNA: TGTGCCAGTAGTATGGACCTGGACTTCTCCTACGAGCAGTACTTC. Encoded protein: CASSMDLDFSYEQYF.

This clonotype was seen repeatedly, ten times or more. The rearrangement uses TRBV19 and TRBJ1-2, with a weak D call TRBD1 (6 bases). The CDR3 extends over 14 amino acids. V was shortened by 10 bases and J by 6 bases, with 21 bases between the two germline ends. CDR1 is LNHDA and CDR2 is SQIVND in the germline V gene (reference sequence). The CDR3 region is CATDTGTPLDGYTF. In DNA form, the CDR3 reads TGTGCCACTGATACCGGGACACCCCTCGATGGCTACACCTTC. The whole variable domain, remainder taken from reference TRBV19 and TRBJ1-2, is DGGITQSPKYLFRKEGQNVTLSCEQNLNHDAMYWYRQDPGQGLRLIYYSQIVNDFQKGDIAEGYSVSREKKESFPLTVTSAQKNPTAFYLCATDTGTPLDGYTFGSGTRLTVV.

The chain has TRBV9 and TRBJ2-1, with D perhaps TRBD1 or TRBD2 (5 bases each). CDR1 and CDR2 (germline): SGDLS, YYNGEE. The V and J ends lost 0 bases and 0 bases respectively, with 10 bases between them. The CDR3 is made up of 16 amino acids. The CDR3 DNA sequence: TGTGCCAGCAGCGTAGCTACAGGAGGCTCCTACAATGAGCAGTTCTTC. Residues: CASSVATGGSYNEQFF.

The V and J genes are TRBV5-1 and TRBJ1-3, with TRBD1 as a possible D gene (5 bases). This CDR3 has 16 amino acids. V dropped 4 bases and J dropped 0 bases, with 14 bases sitting between them. Germline-derived CDR1 and CDR2 are SGHRS and YFSETQ. CDR3 in amino acids: CASSPGVADSGNTIYF. CDR3 DNA sequence: TGCGCCAGCAGCCCGGGGGTCGCAGACTCTGGAAACACCATATATTTT.

This clonotype was detected many times. Germline and junction disagree at one end, which may indicate a read error. The genes are TRBV5-1 and TRBJ2-2; D is possibly TRBD1 (6 bases). Germline values: CDR1 SGHRS, CDR2 YFSETQ. The CDR3 runs to 14 residues. DNA of the CDR3: TGTGCCAGCAGCCCGGGACAGAACACCGGGGAGCTGTTTTTT. Amino acid sequence: CASSPGQNTGELFF. The whole variable domain, filled in from reference TRBV5-1 and TRBJ2-2, reads KAGVTQTPRYLIKTRGQQVTLSCSPISGHRSVSWYQQTPGQGLQFLFEYFSETQRNKGNFPGRFSGRQFSNSRSEMNVSTLELGDSALYLCASSPGQNTGELFFGEGSRLTVL.

The chain has TRBV6-1 and TRBJ2-7, with 8 bases fitting TRBD1. After removal of 3 bases from V and 0 bases from J, the junction contained 4 bases not matched to a gene. The CDR3 totals 15 residues. Per germline, CDR1 MNHNS and CDR2 SASEGT. CDR3 sequence: CASSELDRGSYEQYF. CDR3 nucleotide sequence: TGTGCCAGCAGTGAGCTCGACAGGGGCTCCTACGAGCAGTACTTC.